A single T cell receptor (beta chain) is shown here with its context. The specificity of this receptor is unknown. Within one base of it there is no much larger clone, and no base qualities were kept. Each collaborating institution followed its own protocols to collect whole blood in K2EDTA tubes. For TCRbeta analysis, collaborator samples were shipped as frozen whole blood, as isolated PBMCs, or as DNA extracted from either sample type. TCRbeta CDR3 regions were amplified from genomic DNA by means of the immunoSEQ Assay, a bias-controlled multiplex PCR. Concerning the study's data processing: The number of nucleated cells in each sample was estimated by amplification of reference gene primers within the assay. Sequence reads were collapsed and filtered to measure the absolute abundance of every unique TCRbeta CDR3 rearrangement. For each sample, productive Simpson clonality was calculated by taking the square root of Simpson's diversity index across productive rearrangements. TCRdb limited this immuneACCESS table to in-frame rearrangements with V and J called. A share of clones is missing; checked studies link under half to unresolved V genes, and the rest is unexplained. V, J and clone size were drawn from that table, and D and trimming were deduced from the DNA. In this sample the table shows hundreds of thousands of clones, about four fifths of which occur a single time. The ten top clones hold approximately 9.4% of the sample.

The data were taken from a study of blood T cell repertoires in COVID-19 (dated by TCRdb to about 2020). Regarding the complete study: Collaborator samples came from the United States, Italy and Spain and covered acute and convalescent phases of COVID-19. The material from the prospective study consisted of cDNA or gDNA derived from T cells, B-cell-depleted T cells, or PBMCs. The dataset comprised deeply sampled blood TCRbeta repertoires from subjects exposed to, actively infected with, or recovered from COVID-19. The repertoires were released in a freely available public database intended as a resource for research on the immune response to SARS-CoV-2. Samples were obtained from the ongoing ImmuneRACE study (first 160 participants) and from over 1,000 subjects provided by 6 global collaborators. A de-identified subject ID, COVID-19 status, age in years and sex were almost always included in the sample metadata. Where available, HLA class I and class II types were taken from metadata supplied by the sample provider and were not determined by assay-based typing. What the research found in general, with its limitations: How much clinical and demographic metadata was included differed by source and by participant, and the metadata was provided uncurated.

The germline ends are 10 bases apart after V is trimmed by 8 bases and J by 2 bases. The CDR1 and CDR2 encoded by the germline V gene are MDHEN and SYDVKM. The CDR3 goes from the cysteine to the phenylalanine over 12 residues. Here the CDR3 DNA is all that survives: 36 bases in frame from base 1. This TCR came from a woman of 80 years or more with acute or convalescent COVID-19. This sequence uses TRBV28 and TRBJ2-7, with a weak D call of TRBD2 (6 bases match). Sequenced input: peripheral blood. The CDR3 region: CASGGMTYEQYF. Read as DNA, the sequence is TGTGCCAGCGGGGGGATGACCTACGAGCAGTACTTC.